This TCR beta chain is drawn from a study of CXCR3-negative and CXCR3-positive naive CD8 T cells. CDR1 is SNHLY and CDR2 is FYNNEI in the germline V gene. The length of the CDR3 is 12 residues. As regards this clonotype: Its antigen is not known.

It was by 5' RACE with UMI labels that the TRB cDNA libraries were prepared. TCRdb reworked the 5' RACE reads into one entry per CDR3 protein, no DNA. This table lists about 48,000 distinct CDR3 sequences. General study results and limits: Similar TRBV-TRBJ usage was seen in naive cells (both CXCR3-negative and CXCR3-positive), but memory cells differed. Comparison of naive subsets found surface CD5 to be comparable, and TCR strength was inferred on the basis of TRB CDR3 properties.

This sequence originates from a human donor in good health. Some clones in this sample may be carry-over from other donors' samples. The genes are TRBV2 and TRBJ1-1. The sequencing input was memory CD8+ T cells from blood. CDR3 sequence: CASSEANTEAFF. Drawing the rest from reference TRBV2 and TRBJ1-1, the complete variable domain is EPEVTQTPSHQVTQMGQEVILRCVPISNHLYFYWYRQILGQKVEFLVSFYNNEISEKSEIFDDQFSVERPDGSNFTLKIRSTKLEDSAMYFCASSEANTEAFFGQGTRLTVV.